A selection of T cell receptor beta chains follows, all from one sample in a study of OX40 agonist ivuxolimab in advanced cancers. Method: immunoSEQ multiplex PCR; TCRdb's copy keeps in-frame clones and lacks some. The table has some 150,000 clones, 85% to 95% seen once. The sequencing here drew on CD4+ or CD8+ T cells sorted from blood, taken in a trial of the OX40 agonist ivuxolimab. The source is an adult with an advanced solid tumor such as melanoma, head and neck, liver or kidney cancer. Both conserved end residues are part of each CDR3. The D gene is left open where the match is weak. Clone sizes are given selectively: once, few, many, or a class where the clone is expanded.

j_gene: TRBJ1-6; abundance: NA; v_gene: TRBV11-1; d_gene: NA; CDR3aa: CASSLGLIRWEDSPLHF; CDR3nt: TGTGCCAGCAGCTTAGGGCTTATTAGGTGGGAGGATTCACCCCTCCACTTT
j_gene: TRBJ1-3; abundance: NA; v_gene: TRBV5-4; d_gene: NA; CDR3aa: CASSARGQNSGNTIYF; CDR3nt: TGTGCCAGCAGCGCCCGGGGCCAGAACTCTGGAAACACCATATATTTT
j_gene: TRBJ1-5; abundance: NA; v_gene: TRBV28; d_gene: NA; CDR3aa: CASSSVGRNQPQHF; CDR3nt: TGTGCCAGCAGCTCGGTGGGACGGAATCAGCCCCAGCATTTT
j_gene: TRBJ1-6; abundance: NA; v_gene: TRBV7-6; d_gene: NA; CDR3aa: CASSLRGDNSPLHF; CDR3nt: TGTGCCAGCAGCTTAAGAGGGGATAATTCACCCCTCCACTTT
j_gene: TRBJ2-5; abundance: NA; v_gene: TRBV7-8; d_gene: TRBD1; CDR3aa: CASSATRQGQEKETQYF; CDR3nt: TGTGCCAGCAGCGCCACGCGTCAGGGACAGGAGAAAGAGACCCAGTACTTC
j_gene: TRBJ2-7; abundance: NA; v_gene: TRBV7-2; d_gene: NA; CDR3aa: CASSLERIYEQYF; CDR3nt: TGTGCCAGCAGCTTAGAGAGGATCTACGAGCAGTACTTC
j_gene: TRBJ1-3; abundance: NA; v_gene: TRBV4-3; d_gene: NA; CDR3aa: CASSQDSRLLWKHHIF; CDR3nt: TGCGCCAGCAGCCAAGATAGTAGGCTACTCTGGAAACACCATATATTT
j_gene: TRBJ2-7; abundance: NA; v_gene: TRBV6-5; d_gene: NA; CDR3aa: CASGIRQGDYEQYF; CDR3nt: TGTGCCAGCGGGATAAGGCAGGGCGATTACGAGCAGTACTTC
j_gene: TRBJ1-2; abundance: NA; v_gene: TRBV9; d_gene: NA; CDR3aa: CASSVLGAANYGYTF; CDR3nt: TGTGCCAGCAGCGTATTGGGGGCTGCTAACTATGGCTACACCTTC
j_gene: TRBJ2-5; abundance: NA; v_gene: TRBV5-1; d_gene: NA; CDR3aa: CASSLQETQYF; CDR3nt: TGCGCCAGCAGCTTACAAGAGACCCAGTACTTC
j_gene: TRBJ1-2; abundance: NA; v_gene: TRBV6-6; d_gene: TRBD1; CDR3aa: CASSFPGQGANYGYTF; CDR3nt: TGTGCCAGCAGTTTCCCCGGACAGGGGGCGAACTATGGCTACACCTTC
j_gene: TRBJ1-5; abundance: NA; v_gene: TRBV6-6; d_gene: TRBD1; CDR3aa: CASSDRDRDQPQHF; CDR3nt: TGTGCCAGCAGTGACCGGGACAGGGATCAGCCCCAGCATTTT
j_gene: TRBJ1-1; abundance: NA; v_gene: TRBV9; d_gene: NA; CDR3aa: CASSVVRNTEAFF; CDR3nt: TGTGCCAGCAGCGTTGTACGGAACACTGAAGCTTTCTTT
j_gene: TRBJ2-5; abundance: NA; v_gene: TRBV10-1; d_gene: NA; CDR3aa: CASSDTVNQETQYF; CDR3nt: TGCGCCAGCAGTGACACGGTAAACCAAGAGACCCAGTACTTC
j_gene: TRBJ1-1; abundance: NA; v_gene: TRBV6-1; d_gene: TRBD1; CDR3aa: CASRPGTGGTEAFF; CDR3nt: TGTGCCAGCAGACCCGGGACAGGTGGGACTGAAGCTTTCTTT
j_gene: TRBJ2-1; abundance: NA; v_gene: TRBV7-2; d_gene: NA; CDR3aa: CASSLSREINEQFF; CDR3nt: TGTGCCAGCAGCTTATCGCGAGAGATTAATGAGCAGTTCTTC
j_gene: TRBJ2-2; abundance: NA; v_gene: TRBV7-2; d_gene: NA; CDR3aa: CASSLRQGRGSTGELFF; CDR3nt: TGTGCCAGCAGCCTCCGACAGGGGAGGGGTTCCACCGGGGAGCTGTTTTTT
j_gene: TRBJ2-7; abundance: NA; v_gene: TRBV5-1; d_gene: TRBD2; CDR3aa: CASSPRAGGTYEQYF; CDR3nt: TGCGCCAGCAGCCCCCGAGCGGGGGGCACCTACGAGCAGTACTTC
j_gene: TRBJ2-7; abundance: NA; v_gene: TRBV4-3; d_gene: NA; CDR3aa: CASSPGDGTSNYEQYF; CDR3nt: TGCGCCAGCAGCCCTGGTGACGGGACAAGCAACTACGAGCAGTACTTC
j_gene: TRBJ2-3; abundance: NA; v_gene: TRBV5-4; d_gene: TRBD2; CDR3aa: CASSRDRLAGADTQYF; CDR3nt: TGTGCCAGCAGCCGCGATAGGCTAGCGGGAGCAGATACGCAGTATTTT
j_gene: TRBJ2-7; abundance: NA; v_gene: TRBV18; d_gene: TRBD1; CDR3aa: CASSPRQGRDEQYF; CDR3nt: TGTGCCAGCTCACCACGACAGGGGAGAGACGAGCAGTACTTC
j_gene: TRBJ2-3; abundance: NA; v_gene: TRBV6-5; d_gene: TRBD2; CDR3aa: CASRNGLAADTQYF; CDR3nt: TGTGCCAGCAGAAACGGACTAGCGGCAGATACGCAGTATTTT
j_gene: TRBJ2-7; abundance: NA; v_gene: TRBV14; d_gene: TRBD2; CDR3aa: CASSQWEGPYEQYF; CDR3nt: TGTGCCAGCAGCCAATGGGAGGGTCCCTACGAGCAGTACTTC
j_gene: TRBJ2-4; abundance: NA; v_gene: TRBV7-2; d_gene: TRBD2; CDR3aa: CASSSIAGGLLQNIQYF; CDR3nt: TGTGCCAGCAGCTCGATAGCGGGGGGGCTCCTGCAAAACATTCAGTACTTC
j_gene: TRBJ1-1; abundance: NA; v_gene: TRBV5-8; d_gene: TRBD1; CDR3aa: CASSRTGRGEAFF; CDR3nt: TGTGCCAGCAGTCGGACAGGGAGAGGTGAAGCTTTCTTT
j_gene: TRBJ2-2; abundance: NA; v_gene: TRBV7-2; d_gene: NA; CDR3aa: CASRPYTGELFF; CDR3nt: TGTGCCAGCAGACCTTACACCGGGGAGCTGTTTTTT
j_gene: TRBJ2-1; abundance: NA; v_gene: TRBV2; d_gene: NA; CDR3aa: CASRWEGGPYNEQFF; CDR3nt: TGTGCCAGCAGGTGGGAAGGGGGTCCCTACAATGAGCAGTTCTTC
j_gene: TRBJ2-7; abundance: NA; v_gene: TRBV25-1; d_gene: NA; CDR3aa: CASRLGGSSYEQYF; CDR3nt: TGTGCCAGCAGACTAGGAGGCAGTTCCTACGAGCAGTACTTC
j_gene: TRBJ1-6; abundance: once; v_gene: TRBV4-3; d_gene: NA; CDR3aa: CASSQAMGRYNSPLHF; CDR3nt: TGCGCCAGCAGCCAAGCGATGGGACGGTATAATTCACCCCTCCACTTT
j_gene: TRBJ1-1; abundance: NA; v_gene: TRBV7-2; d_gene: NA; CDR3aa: CASSRQGDTEAFF; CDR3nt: TGTGCCAGCAGCCGCCAAGGGGACACTGAAGCTTTCTTT
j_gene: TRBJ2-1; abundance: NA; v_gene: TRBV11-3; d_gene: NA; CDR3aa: CASSQSGELLNNEQFF; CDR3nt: TGTGCCAGCAGCCAATCGGGTGAATTATTAAACAATGAGCAGTTCTTC
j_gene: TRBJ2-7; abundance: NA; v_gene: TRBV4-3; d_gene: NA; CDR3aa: CASSQGVAPEQYF; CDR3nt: TGCGCCAGCAGCCAAGGAGTAGCGCCCGAGCAGTACTTC
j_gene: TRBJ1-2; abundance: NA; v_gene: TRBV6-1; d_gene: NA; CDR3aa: CAGSKQTNYGYTF; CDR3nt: TGTGCCGGTTCTAAACAAACTAACTATGGCTACACCTTC
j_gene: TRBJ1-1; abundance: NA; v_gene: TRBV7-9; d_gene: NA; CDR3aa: CASSSTSTENTEAFF; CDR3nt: TGTGCCAGCAGCTCAACCTCAACAGAGAACACTGAAGCTTTCTTT
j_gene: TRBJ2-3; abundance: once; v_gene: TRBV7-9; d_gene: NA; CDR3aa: CASSANARIDTQYF; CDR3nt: TGTGCCAGCAGCGCGAATGCGCGGATAGATACGCAGTATTTT
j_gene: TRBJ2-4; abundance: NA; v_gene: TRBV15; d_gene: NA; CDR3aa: CATSRSTGTRWATKNIQYF; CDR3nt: TGTGCCACCAGCAGAAGTACAGGGACCCGCTGGGCGACCAAAAACATTCAGTACTTC
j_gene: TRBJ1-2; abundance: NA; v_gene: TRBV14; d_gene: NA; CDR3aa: CASSQGATYGYTF; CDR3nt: TGTGCCAGCAGCCAGGGGGCCACCTATGGCTACACCTTC
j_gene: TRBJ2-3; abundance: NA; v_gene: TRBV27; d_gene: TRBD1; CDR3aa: CASSSGTGPPDTQYF; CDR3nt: TGTGCCAGCTCGTCCGGGACAGGGCCCCCAGATACGCAGTATTTT
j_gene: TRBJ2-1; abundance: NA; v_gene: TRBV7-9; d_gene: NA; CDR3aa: CASSLPERNEQFF; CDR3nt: TGTGCCAGCAGCTTACCGGAGCGAAATGAGCAGTTCTTC
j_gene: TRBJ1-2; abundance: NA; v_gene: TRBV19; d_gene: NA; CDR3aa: CASTNPGDMSSYGYTF; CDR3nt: TGTGCCAGTACCAACCCGGGGGACATGTCAAGCTATGGCTACACCTTC
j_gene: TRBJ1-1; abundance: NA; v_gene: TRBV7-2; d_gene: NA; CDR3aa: CASSLSSVNTEAFF; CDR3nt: TGTGCCAGCAGCTTAAGCAGTGTGAACACTGAAGCTTTCTTT
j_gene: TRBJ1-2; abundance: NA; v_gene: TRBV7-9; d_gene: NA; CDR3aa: CASSLLEKYGHTF; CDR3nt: TGTGCCAGCAGCTTACTGGAGAAGTATGGCCACACCTTC
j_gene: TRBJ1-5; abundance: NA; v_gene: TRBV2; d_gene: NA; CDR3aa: CASLKGLRDQPQHF; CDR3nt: TGTGCCAGCTTAAAGGGCCTTAGGGATCAGCCCCAGCATTTT
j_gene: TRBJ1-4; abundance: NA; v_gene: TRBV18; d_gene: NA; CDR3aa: CASSPLQAILHLPGGEKLFF; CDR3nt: TGTGCCAGCTCACCACTTCAGGCCATCTTACACCTCCCGGGGGGAGAAAAACTGTTTTTT
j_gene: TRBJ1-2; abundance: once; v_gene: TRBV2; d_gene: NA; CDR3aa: CAIKPLYGYTF; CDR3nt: TGTGCCATAAAGCCTTTATATGGCTACACCTTC
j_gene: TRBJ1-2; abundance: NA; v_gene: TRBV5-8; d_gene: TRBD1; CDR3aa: CASSTGQGANYGYTF; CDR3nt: TGTGCCAGCAGTACGGGACAGGGTGCTAACTATGGCTACACCTTC
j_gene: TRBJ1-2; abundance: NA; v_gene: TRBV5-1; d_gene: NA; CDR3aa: CASSPLKNGLDGYTF; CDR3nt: TGCGCCAGCAGTCCCCTAAAAAATGGTTTAGATGGCTACACCTTC
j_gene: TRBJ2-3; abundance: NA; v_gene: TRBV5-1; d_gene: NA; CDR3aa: CASSSLSISSTDTQYF; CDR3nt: TGCGCCAGCAGCTCCCTTAGCATCTCAAGCACAGATACGCAGTATTTT
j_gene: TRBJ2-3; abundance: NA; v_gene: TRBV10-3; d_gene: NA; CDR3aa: CAISEPFQGPLNTDTQYF; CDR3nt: TGTGCCATCAGTGAGCCCTTTCAGGGACCGCTAAACACAGATACGCAGTATTTT
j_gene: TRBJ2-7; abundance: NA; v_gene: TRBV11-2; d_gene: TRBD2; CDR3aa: CASSHANSGSYEQYF; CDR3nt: TGTGCCAGCAGCCACGCTAATAGCGGGAGCTACGAGCAGTACTTC
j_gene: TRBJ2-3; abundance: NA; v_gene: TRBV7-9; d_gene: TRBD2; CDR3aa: CASSILAGAKDTQYF; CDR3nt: TGTGCCAGCAGCATACTAGCGGGAGCTAAGGATACGCAGTATTTT